Listed below are T cell receptor beta chains from one sample, sequenced in a study of T cell responses to AZD1222 COVID-19 vaccine. Data came from immunoSEQ multiplex PCR; TCRdb stores just in-frame clones and leaves some out. The sample yields about 140,000 clones, 88% seen once. Sequencing used peripheral blood, obtained 28 days after the second AZD1222 dose. The receptors derive from an adult who received the AZD1222 COVID-19 vaccine. Each CDR3 is given with its conserved first and last residue. D genes are given only for firm matches. Expanded clones are given a class, and other clones once, few, many or no size at all.

CDR3 protein,CDR3 DNA,CDR3 length,clone size,V gene,J gene,D gene
CASRRTAGANVLTF,TGTGCCAGCAGAAGAACAGCTGGGGCCAACGTCCTGACTTTC,14,.,TRBV2,TRBJ2-6,.
CASSQDTASGGFLNIQYF,TGCGCCAGCAGCCAAGATACGGCTAGCGGGGGTTTCTTGAACATTCAGTACTTC,18,.,TRBV4-1,TRBJ2-4,TRBD2
CASSPYGTLNYGYTF,TGTGCCAGCAGCCCTTACGGAACACTCAACTATGGCTACACCTTC,15,once,TRBV7-9,TRBJ1-2,.
CASSLEGHSTDTQYF,TGTGCCAGCAGCTTAGAGGGACATAGCACAGATACGCAGTATTTT,15,.,TRBV11-2,TRBJ2-3,.
CASSFGGNTGELFF,TGTGCCAGCAGCTTTGGAGGGAACACCGGGGAGCTGTTTTTT,14,.,TRBV7-3,TRBJ2-2,.
CASSVGQGRYTF,TGTGCCAGCAGTGTGGGACAGGGTCGCTACACCTTC,12,.,TRBV28,TRBJ1-2,TRBD1
CASSQSRGSGNTIYF,TGTGCCAGCAGCCAATCGCGCGGCTCTGGAAACACCATATATTTT,15,once,TRBV3-1/TRBV3-2,TRBJ1-3,.
CASSHGSRSGRGAIYF,TGTGCCAGCAGCCATGGAAGCAGGTCGGGTCGAGGGGCCATATATTTT,16,.,TRBV3-1/TRBV3-2,TRBJ1-3,.
CASSLDYRQSSYNEQFF,TGTGCCAGCAGCTTAGATTATCGACAGTCGTCCTACAATGAGCAGTTCTTC,17,once,TRBV7-8,TRBJ2-1,.
CASSFASGSYNEQFF,TGTGCCAGCAGCTTTGCGTCTGGCTCCTACAATGAGCAGTTCTTC,15,few,TRBV7-9,TRBJ2-1,.
CASSQDRAVNQPQHF,TGTGCCAGCAGCCAAGATAGGGCTGTCAATCAGCCCCAGCATTTT,15,.,TRBV3-1/TRBV3-2,TRBJ1-5,.
CASWTGREQPQHF,TGTGCCAGCTGGACAGGTCGGGAGCAGCCCCAGCATTTT,13,once,TRBV28,TRBJ1-5,TRBD1
CASSRGTVAEYGYTF,TGCGCCAGCAGCAGAGGGACAGTAGCTGAGTATGGCTACACCTTC,15,.,TRBV5-1,TRBJ1-2,TRBD1
CASSPGYKVETQYF,TGTGCCAGCAGTCCGGGTTACAAGGTAGAGACCCAGTACTTC,14,.,TRBV7-2,TRBJ2-5,.
CASSSSGHRGAPLHF,TGTGCCAGCAGTTCATCGGGACACCGAGGGGCACCCCTCCACTTT,15,.,TRBV6-6,TRBJ1-6,.
CASSVTGVFETQYF,TGTGCCAGCAGCGTGACTGGGGTTTTTGAGACCCAGTACTTC,14,.,TRBV9,TRBJ2-5,.
CASSLGQTYGYTF,TGTGCCAGCAGTTTAGGGCAGACCTATGGCTACACCTTC,13,once,TRBV28,TRBJ1-2,.
CASSEQGVISPLHF,TGTGCCAGCAGTGAACAGGGGGTCATTTCACCCCTCCACTTT,14,.,TRBV2,TRBJ1-6,TRBD1
CASSQVSGADGYTF,TGTGCCAGCAGCCAAGTCTCAGGGGCCGATGGCTACACCTTC,14,.,TRBV3-1/TRBV3-2,TRBJ1-2,.
CASSRRREYEQYF,TGTGCCAGCAGCCGACGGCGTGAGTACGAGCAGTACTTC,13,.,TRBV7-2,TRBJ2-7,.
CATSREGALAAYNEQFF,TGTGCCACCAGCAGAGAGGGGGCGCTAGCGGCATACAATGAGCAGTTCTTC,17,.,TRBV15,TRBJ2-1,.
CAWRPRTFNEKLFF,TGTGCCTGGAGACCACGGACTTTTAATGAAAAACTGTTTTTT,14,once,TRBV30,TRBJ1-4,.
CASSNAPGYEQFF,TGTGCCAGCAGCAACGCTCCAGGGTACGAGCAGTTCTTC,13,.,TRBV12-3/TRBV12-4,TRBJ2-1,.
CASGDNSYEQYF,TGTGCCAGCGGGGACAACTCCTACGAGCAGTACTTC,12,.,TRBV7-2,TRBJ2-7,.
CASSPTYSSPLHF,TGTGCCAGCTCACCGACCTACAGTTCACCCCTCCACTTT,13,.,TRBV18,TRBJ1-6,.
CACVGQGKKSYTF,TGTGCCTGTGTGGGACAGGGGAAAAAGAGCTACACCTTC,13,.,TRBV30,TRBJ1-2,TRBD1
CASSEARRRGGPHGYTF,TGTGCCAGCAGTGAGGCCCGCCGCAGGGGGGGGCCCCATGGCTACACCTTC,17,.,TRBV2,TRBJ1-2,TRBD1
CASTENRASGANVLTF,TGTGCCAGCACGGAGAATCGGGCGTCTGGGGCCAACGTCCTGACTTTC,16,once,TRBV2,TRBJ2-6,.